This T cell receptor (beta chain) was observed in a study of shared clonotypes between healthy human individuals. Overall study context: Plates per donor: three CD4 naive, three CD4 memory, two CD8 naive, one CD8 memory.

Assay execution proceeded at the deep level. The authors' processing: In the immunoSEQ data, sequences were junction-only and lacked quality scores, so filtering differed. TCRdb's copy holds only in-frame clones and misses some; the assay was immunoSEQ multiplex PCR. V, J and clone size derive from that table, while D and trimming were established from the DNA sequence. This sample has about 2.1 million clones, with 85% to 95% found just once. Per the germline V gene, CDR1 is SQVTM and CDR2 is ANQGSEA. Trimming removed 0 bases from V and 1 base from J, with 13 bases in between. The CDR3 is made up of 15 amino acids. Selected positively for CCR7 and CD45RO-negative, naive CD8 cells excluded terminally differentiated effector memory CD45RA+ cells.

Source material: naive CD8+ T cells from PBMCs. This receptor was taken from a man in his late teens or twenties in good health. Some clones in this sample may be carry-over from other donors' samples. V and J are TRBV29-1 and TRBJ2-7, with unresolved D. The CDR3 nucleotides are TGCAGCGTTGAAGAAAGAGGTCAACTATCCTACGAGCAGTACTTC. Its translation is CSVEERGQLSYEQYF.